This T cell receptor beta chain stems from a study of T cells in Graves' hyperthyroidism and ophthalmopathy. Concerning this clonotype itself: Its antigen remains unidentified. The junction departs from the called germline gene at one end, perhaps through a read error.

It was RNA transcripts that yielded the amplified TCR beta CDR3 regions. First-round RT-PCR with HTBI primers amplified the TCR CDR3 region. TCRdb re-analysed the multiplex PCR reads in MiXCR, keeping a single row per CDR3 protein. The profile covers about 500,000 distinct CDR3 sequences, with about 45% appearing a single time and about two fifths taken by the ten largest. Uncontrolled infection, other autoimmune disease, pregnancy or lactation led to exclusion. Diagnostic assessment was based on clinical symptoms, serum thyroxine and TRAb, thyroid ultrasound and orbital computed tomography. CDR3 length equals 12 residues. Germline CDR1 reads SEHNR; CDR2 reads FQNEAQ (reference sequence). The study, taken as a whole, reports: Clonotypes that were expanded in thyroid above 0.001 mostly appeared in blood too. The model made its ophthalmopathy prediction, and onset followed a median about 5.9 months later.

Sequenced input: peripheral blood or thyroid tissue (not recorded which). This chain uses TRBV7-9 with TRBJ1-3; unclear D gene. This clonotype originated in an adult woman with Graves' disease, either hyperthyroidism or ophthalmopathy (not recorded which). The CDR3 DNA follows: TGTGCCAGCAGCTTAAACGGAATCACCATATATTTT. Encoded protein: CASSLNGITIYF.